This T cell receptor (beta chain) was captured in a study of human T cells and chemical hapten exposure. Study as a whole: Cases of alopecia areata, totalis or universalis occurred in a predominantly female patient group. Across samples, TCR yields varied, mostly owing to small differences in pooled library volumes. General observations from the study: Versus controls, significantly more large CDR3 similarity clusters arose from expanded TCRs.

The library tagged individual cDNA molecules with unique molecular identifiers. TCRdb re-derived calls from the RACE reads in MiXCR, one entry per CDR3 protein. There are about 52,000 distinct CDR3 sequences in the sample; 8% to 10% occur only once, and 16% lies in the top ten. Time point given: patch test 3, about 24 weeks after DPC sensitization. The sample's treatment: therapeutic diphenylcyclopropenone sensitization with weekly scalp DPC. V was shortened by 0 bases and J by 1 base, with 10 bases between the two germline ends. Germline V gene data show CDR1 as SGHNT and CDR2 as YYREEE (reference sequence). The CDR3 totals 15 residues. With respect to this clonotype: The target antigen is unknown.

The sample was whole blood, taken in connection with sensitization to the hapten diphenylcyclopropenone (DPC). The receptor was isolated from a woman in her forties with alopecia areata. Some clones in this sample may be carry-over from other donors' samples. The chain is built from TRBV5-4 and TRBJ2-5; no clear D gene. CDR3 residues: CASSLGRTLQETQYF. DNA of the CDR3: TGTGCCAGCAGCTTGGGGCGGACCCTCCAAGAGACCCAGTACTTC.